Following are 9 T cell receptor beta chains from one sample sequenced in a study of spatial heterogeneity in lung cancer. TCRdb fed the 5' RACE reads into MiXCR, producing one record per CDR3 protein. The data show 10,000 to 11,000 distinct CDR3 sequences, less than 7.5% seen once. Time point here: sample taken at primary tumor resection. The source was PBMCs, collected at surgery. These TCRs come from a male donor with early-stage non-small cell lung cancer.

In this sample, this clonotype is medium-sized. The CDR3 region has the DNA TGTGCCAGCCGAGCCTGGCCCACCGGCGGAGAGACCCAGTACTTC. This encodes CASRAWPTGGETQYF. This rearrangement joins TRBV2 to TRBJ2-5, with D unresolved. Germline V gene data show CDR1 as SNHLY and CDR2 as FYNNEI. CDR3 length: 15 amino acids. V gave up 8 bases and J gave up 4 bases, with 20 bases separating them. The full variable domain, completed using reference TRBV2 and TRBJ2-5, is EPEVTQTPSHQVTQMGQEVILRCVPISNHLYFYWYRQILGQKVEFLVSFYNNEISEKSEIFDDQFSVERPDGSNFTLKIRSTKLEDSAMYFCASRAWPTGGETQYFGPGTRLLVL.

This clonotype was seen repeatedly, ten times or more. The chain carries TRBV5-1 and TRBJ1-1; the D gene is possibly TRBD1 (5 bases). CDR1 and CDR2 from the germline V gene are SGHRS and YFSETQ. V was shortened by 2 bases and J by 0 bases, with 14 bases between the two germline ends. The length of the CDR3 is 16 residues. CDR3: CASSFDQGGMNTEAFF. The DNA of the CDR3 is TGCGCCAGCAGCTTTGACCAGGGAGGGATGAACACTGAAGCTTTCTTT. The full variable domain, its missing parts supplied by reference TRBV5-1 and TRBJ1-1, is KAGVTQTPRYLIKTRGQQVTLSCSPISGHRSVSWYQQTPGQGLQFLFEYFSETQRNKGNFPGRFSGRQFSNSRSEMNVSTLELGDSALYLCASSFDQGGMNTEAFFGQGTRLTVV.

This clonotype has at least ten counts. V and J are TRBV5-1 and TRBJ2-5; 10 nucleotides match TRBD1. The V gene's germline CDR1 is SGHRS and CDR2 YFSETQ. Trimming cost V 3 bases and J 2 bases; bases outside gene matches: 4. This CDR3 is 15 amino acids long. In DNA, the CDR3 is TGCGCCAGCAGCTGGGGGACAGGGGCGCAAGAGACCCAGTACTTC. Protein product: CASSWGTGAQETQYF.

This clonotype was counted ten times or more. The chain couples TRBV5-1 to TRBJ1-1; a weak D match, TRBD1 (6 bases). The CDR3 consists of 14 residues. Germline lookup yields CDR1 SGHRS and CDR2 YFSETQ. V was clipped by 3 bases and J by 1 base, with 10 bases between them. The CDR3 protein is CASSWADRNTEAFF. The DNA of the CDR3 is TGCGCCAGCAGCTGGGCGGACAGGAACACTGAAGCTTTCTTT.

There are many counts of this clonotype. The J gene is TRBJ2-1, the V gene TRBV20-1; 8 bases are shared with TRBD2. V dropped 6 bases and J dropped 5; count of bases not matched to a gene: 6. The length of the CDR3 is 13 residues. The V gene's germline CDR1 is DFQATT and CDR2 SNEGSKA (reference sequence). CDR3 sequence: CSASLAVNNEQFF. The CDR3 DNA is TGCAGTGCCTCACTAGCGGTTAACAATGAGCAGTTCTTC.

This clonotype showed up many times. V and J are TRBV14 and TRBJ1-2; 10 bases agree with TRBD1. The CDR3 sequence is 13 residues long. CDR1 and CDR2 (germline): SGHDN, FVKESK. V was pared by 6 bases and J by 8 bases, with 6 bases of the junction left unmatched. The CDR3 loop reads CASSPGTGVGYTF. DNA of the CDR3: TGTGCCAGCAGTCCCGGGACAGGGGTCGGCTACACCTTC.

This clonotype was recorded at least ten times. The V and J genes are TRBV9 and TRBJ1-1; no clear D. Germline CDR1 SGDLS, CDR2 YYNGEE. V was shortened by 0 bases and J by 2 bases, with 5 bases between the two germline ends. This CDR3 spans 13 amino acids. The CDR3 region is CASSVEGNTEAFF. CDR3 coding DNA: TGTGCCAGCAGCGTAGAGGGTAACACTGAAGCTTTCTTT.

This clonotype has at least ten counts. The chain carries TRBV7-9 and TRBJ1-2, with D uncertain. Trimming pared 7 bases from V and 6 bases from J, leaving 12 bases between. The V gene's germline CDR1 is SEHNR and CDR2 FQNEAQ (reference sequence). The CDR3 consists of 12 residues. The CDR3: CASTAGGHGYTF. In DNA form, the CDR3 reads TGTGCCAGCACCGCGGGCGGCCATGGCTACACCTTC.

There are many counts of this clonotype. The chain recombines TRBV4-3 with TRBJ1-3, with 7 bases identical to TRBD1. V was clipped by 0 bases and J by 5 bases; unmatched bases: 4. The CDR3 has 15 residues. Germline CDR1 and CDR2: LGHNA and YSLEER. The CDR3 is CASSQDVDRRNTIYF. Here the CDR3 DNA reads TGCGCCAGCAGCCAAGACGTGGACAGGAGAAACACCATATATTTT.